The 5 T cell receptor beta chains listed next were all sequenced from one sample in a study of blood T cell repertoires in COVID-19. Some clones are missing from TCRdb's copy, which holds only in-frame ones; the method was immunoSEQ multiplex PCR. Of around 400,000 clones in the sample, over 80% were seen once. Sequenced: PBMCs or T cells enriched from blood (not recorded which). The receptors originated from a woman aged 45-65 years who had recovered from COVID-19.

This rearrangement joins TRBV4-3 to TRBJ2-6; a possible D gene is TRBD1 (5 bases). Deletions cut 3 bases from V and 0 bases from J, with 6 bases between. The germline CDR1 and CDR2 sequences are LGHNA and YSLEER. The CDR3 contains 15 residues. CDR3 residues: CASSQQGSGANVLTF. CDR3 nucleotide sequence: TGCGCCAGCAGCCAGCAGGGCTCTGGGGCCAACGTCCTGACTTTC.

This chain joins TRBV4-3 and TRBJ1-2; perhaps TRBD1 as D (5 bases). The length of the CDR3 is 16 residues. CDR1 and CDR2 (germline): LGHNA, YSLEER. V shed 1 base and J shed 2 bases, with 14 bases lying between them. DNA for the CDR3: TGCGCCAGCAGCCAAGTTAGGGGCAGACCCAACTATGGCTACACCTTC. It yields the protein CASSQVRGRPNYGYTF.

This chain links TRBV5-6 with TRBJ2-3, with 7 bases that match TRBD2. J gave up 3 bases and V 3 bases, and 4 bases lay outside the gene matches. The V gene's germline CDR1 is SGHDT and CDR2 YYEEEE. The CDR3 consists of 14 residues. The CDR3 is CASSSGGGTDTQYF. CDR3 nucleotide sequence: TGTGCCAGCAGCTCCGGGGGAGGGACAGATACGCAGTATTTT. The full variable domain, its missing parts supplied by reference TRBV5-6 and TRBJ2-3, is DAGVTQSPTHLIKTRGQQVTLRCSPKSGHDTVSWYQQALGQGPQFIFQYYEEEERQRGNFPDRFSGHQFPNYSSELNVNALLLGDSALYLCASSSGGGTDTQYFGPGTRLTVL.

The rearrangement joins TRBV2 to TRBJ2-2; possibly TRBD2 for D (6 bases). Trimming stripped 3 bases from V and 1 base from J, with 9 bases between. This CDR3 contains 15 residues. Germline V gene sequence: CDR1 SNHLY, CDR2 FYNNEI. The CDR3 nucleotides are TGTGCCAGCAGTGAGCGGGGACGGAACACCGGGGAGCTGTTTTTT. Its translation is CASSERGRNTGELFF. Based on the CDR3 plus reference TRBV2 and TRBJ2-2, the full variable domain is EPEVTQTPSHQVTQMGQEVILRCVPISNHLYFYWYRQILGQKVEFLVSFYNNEISEKSEIFDDQFSVERPDGSNFTLKIRSTKLEDSAMYFCASSERGRNTGELFFGEGSRLTVL.

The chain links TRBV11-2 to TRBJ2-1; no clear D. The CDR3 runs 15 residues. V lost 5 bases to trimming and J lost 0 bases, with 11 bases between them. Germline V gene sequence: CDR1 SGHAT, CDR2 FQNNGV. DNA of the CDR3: TGTGCCAGCAGCCCACCCTGGAGCTCCTACAATGAGCAGTTCTTC. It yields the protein CASSPPWSSYNEQFF.